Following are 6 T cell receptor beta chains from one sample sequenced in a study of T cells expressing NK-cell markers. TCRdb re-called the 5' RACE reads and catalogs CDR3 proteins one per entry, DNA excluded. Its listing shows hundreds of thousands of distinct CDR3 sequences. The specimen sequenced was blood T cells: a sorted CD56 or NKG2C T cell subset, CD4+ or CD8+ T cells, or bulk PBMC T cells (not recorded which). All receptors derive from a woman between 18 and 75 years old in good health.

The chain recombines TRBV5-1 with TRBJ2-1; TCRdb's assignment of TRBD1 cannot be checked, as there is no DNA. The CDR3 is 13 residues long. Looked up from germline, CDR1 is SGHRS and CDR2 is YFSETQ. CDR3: CASSAIRGNEQFF.

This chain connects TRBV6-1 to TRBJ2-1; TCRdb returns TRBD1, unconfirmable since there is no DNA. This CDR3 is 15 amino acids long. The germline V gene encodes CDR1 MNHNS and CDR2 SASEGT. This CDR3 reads CATRPWGVIDNEQFF.

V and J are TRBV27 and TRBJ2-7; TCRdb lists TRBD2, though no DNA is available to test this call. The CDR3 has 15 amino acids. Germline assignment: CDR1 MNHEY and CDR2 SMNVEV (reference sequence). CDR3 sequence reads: CASSLSTSGFYEQYF.

The CDR3 spells CASSQDVSADEQYF. The chain employs TRBV14 and TRBJ2-7; the TCRdb call, TRBD2, lacks DNA for checking. The length of the CDR3 is 14 residues. CDR1 SGHDN and CDR2 FVKESK come from the germline V gene.

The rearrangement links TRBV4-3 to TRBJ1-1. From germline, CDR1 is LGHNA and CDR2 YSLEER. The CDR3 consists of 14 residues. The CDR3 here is CASSQEIKNTEAFF.

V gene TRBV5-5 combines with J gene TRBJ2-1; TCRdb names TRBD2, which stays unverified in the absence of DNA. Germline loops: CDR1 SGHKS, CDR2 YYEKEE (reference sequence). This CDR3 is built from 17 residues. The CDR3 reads CASSLVATSGGAYEQFF.